A single sample is the source of the 6 T cell receptor beta chains below, sequenced in a study of T-cell memory formation after mild COVID-19. Each CDR3 protein is one row after TCRdb ran MiXCR on the 5' RACE reads. The sample yields approximately 350,000 distinct CDR3 sequences, 10% to 15% seen once. Material for sequencing was PBMCs or a T cell subset sorted from them (not recorded which). The receptors originated from a man aged 18-30 years who had mild COVID-19 (a few samples of this study predate the infection). Cell type and time point are not known.

The chain is built from TRBV30 and TRBJ2-1, with 7 bases aligning to TRBD2. This CDR3 is 11 amino acids long. Germline V gene sequence: CDR1 GTSNPN, CDR2 SVGIG (reference sequence). Losses at the gene ends were 0 bases for V and 12 bases for J; bases not matched to a gene: 2. CDR3 coding DNA: TGTGCCTGGAGTGTAGTAGCGGGGCAGTTCTTC. Residues: CAWSVVAGQFF.

This clonotype was recorded many times. The chain recombines TRBV6-2 or TRBV6-3 with TRBJ2-5; D remains ambiguous. V was shortened by 6 bases and J by 3 bases, with 8 bases between the two germline ends. This CDR3 is built from 12 residues. Per germline, CDR1 MNHEY and CDR2 SVGEGT. In nucleotides, the CDR3 is TGTGCCAGCAGCCGTAGGGAAGAGACCCAGTACTTC. Protein sequence: CASSRREETQYF.

This clonotype appeared a few times. The chain links TRBV11-1 to TRBJ2-7; D is perhaps TRBD1 or TRBD2 (5 bases each). The CDR3 is 12 amino acids. The germline V and J ends were trimmed by 3 bases and 6 bases, with 9 bases remaining between them. Germline values: CDR1 SGHAT, CDR2 FQDESV (reference sequence). The CDR3 sequence: CASSLGESEQYV. The CDR3 region has the DNA TGTGCCAGCAGCTTGGGGGAAAGCGAGCAGTACGTC.

The chain employs TRBV4-1 and TRBJ1-4; tentative D call: TRBD1 (6 bases). Germline lookup yields CDR1 MGHRA and CDR2 YSYEKL. Trimming pared 2 bases from V and 0 bases from J, leaving 7 bases between. The CDR3 contains 15 residues. The CDR3: CASSQRQATNEKLFF. The CDR3 region has the DNA TGCGCCAGCAGCCAAAGACAGGCAACTAATGAAAAACTGTTTTTT.

The table lists this clonotype with a few counts. The chain employs TRBV7-8 and TRBJ1-6; no clear D. Per the germline V gene, CDR1 is SGHVS and CDR2 is FQNEAQ. This CDR3 is 14 amino acids long. V gave up 2 bases and J gave up 7 bases, with 9 bases separating them. The CDR3 here is CASSLWVENSPLHF. In nucleotides, the CDR3 is TGTGCCAGCAGCTTATGGGTAGAGAATTCACCCCTCCACTTT.

The DNA for the CDR3 is TGCAGCGTTGTGGCAGGACGTGGGCCCCAGCATTTT. Its protein is CSVVAGRGPQHF. The rearrangement joins TRBV29-1 to TRBJ1-5; the D is unclear. The ends were cut back, 4 bases at V and 9 bases at J, with 13 bases in the middle. CDR3 size: 12 residues. Per the germline V gene, CDR1 is SQVTM and CDR2 is ANQGSEA. The complete variable domain, with remaining parts taken from reference TRBV29-1 and TRBJ1-5, reads SAVISQKPSRDICQRGTSLTIQCQVDSQVTMMFWYRQQPGQSLTLIATANQGSEATYESGFVIDKFPISRPNLTFSTLTVSNMSPEDSSIYLCSVVAGRGPQHFGDGTRLSIL.